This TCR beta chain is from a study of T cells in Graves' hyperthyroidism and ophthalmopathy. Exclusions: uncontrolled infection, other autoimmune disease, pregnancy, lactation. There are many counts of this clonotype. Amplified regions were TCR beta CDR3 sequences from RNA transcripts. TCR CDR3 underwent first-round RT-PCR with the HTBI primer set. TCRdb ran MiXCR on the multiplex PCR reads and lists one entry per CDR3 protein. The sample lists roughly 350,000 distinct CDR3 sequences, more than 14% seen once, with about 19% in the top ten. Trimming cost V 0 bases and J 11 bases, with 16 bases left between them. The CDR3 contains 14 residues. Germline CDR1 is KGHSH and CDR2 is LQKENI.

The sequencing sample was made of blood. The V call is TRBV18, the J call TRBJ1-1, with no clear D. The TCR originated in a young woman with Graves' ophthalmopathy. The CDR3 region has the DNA TGTGCCAGCTCACCACCTGCTCAACCCTCGAGGGCTTTCTTT. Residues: CASSPPAQPSRAFF.